This T cell receptor beta chain emerged from a study of Graves' ophthalmopathy and Graves' hyperthyroidism. RNA transcripts were the source from which TCR beta CDR3 regions were amplified. First-round RT-PCR employed HTBI primers, with a second-round multiplex PCR after it. TCRdb reprocessed the multiplex PCR reads with MiXCR, giving one entry per CDR3 protein. The repertoire has over 650,000 distinct CDR3 sequences, about 40% of them found once; the top ten carry about 3.3%. V dropped 4 bases and J dropped 7; count of bases not matched to a gene: 3. The CDR3 extends over 12 amino acids. In germline, CDR1 is SGHRS, CDR2 YFSETQ.

The source material was peripheral blood. V gene TRBV5-1 combines with J gene TRBJ1-1; 8 nucleotides agree with TRBD1. The source is an adult man with Graves' ophthalmopathy. The CDR3 loop is CASSQGQGEAFF. CDR3 nucleotide sequence: TGCGCCAGCAGCCAAGGACAGGGTGAAGCTTTCTTT.